These 15 T cell receptor beta chains were all obtained from the same sample, sequenced in a study of blood T cell repertoires in COVID-19 (dated by TCRdb to 2019 to 2021). Libraries were built with the immunoSEQ multiplex PCR assay. Here the immuneACCESS table is served through TCRdb, limited to in-frame sequences with V and J called. Missing clones are a known gap in these copies; in checked studies unresolved V genes cover under half, and the rest lacks a known reason. The sample records 55,000 to 85,000 clones, less than 85% of which are singletons. The top ten constitute roughly a fifth of the sample. Sequenced material: peripheral blood. Every receptor here comes from a man aged 55 to 70 with acute or convalescent COVID-19.

Here the CDR3 DNA reads TGTGCCAGCAGCTTGGTGCAGGGCGAACTGTTTTTT. Amino acid sequence: CASSLVQGELFF. This rearrangement joins TRBV5-6 to TRBJ1-4; maybe TRBD1 (5 bases). Trimming cost V 0 bases and J 12 bases, with 9 bases left between them. CDR3 length: 12 amino acids. The germline V gene has CDR1 SGHDT and CDR2 YYEEEE. The entire variable domain, with the rest obtained from reference TRBV5-6 and TRBJ1-4, is as follows: DAGVTQSPTHLIKTRGQQVTLRCSPKSGHDTVSWYQQALGQGPQFIFQYYEEEERQRGNFPDRFSGHQFPNYSSELNVNALLLGDSALYLCASSLVQGELFFGSGTQLSVL.

This chain connects TRBV7-2 to TRBJ2-3; 8 positions agree with TRBD1. Germline V gives CDR1 SGHTA, CDR2 FQGNSA. CDR3 size: 14 residues. V was pared by 1 base and J by 13 bases, with 10 bases of the junction left unmatched. Here the CDR3 DNA reads TGTGCCAGCAGCTTAGAGTTACAACAGGGACAGGAGTATTTT. It specifies CASSLELQQGQEYF.

The V call is TRBV5-1, the J call TRBJ2-1, with TRBD1 identical over 8 bases. Germline V gene lookup returns CDR1 SGHRS and CDR2 YFSETQ. With 0 bases clipped from V and 6 bases from J, the junction kept 5 bases outside the gene matches. The CDR3 loop spans 15 amino acids. The CDR3, as DNA: TGCGCCAGCAGCTTGGAGGGACAGGTACCCAATGAGCAGTTCTTC. This sequence encodes CASSLEGQVPNEQFF.

The V and J genes are TRBV5-1 and TRBJ2-2; 9 bases match TRBD1. The CDR3 runs to 15 residues. V gave up 4 bases and J gave up 8 bases; unmatched junction bases: 9. The V gene's germline CDR1 is SGHRS and CDR2 YFSETQ. The CDR3 is CASSLEGQGQGELFF. CDR3 in DNA: TGCGCCAGCAGCCTTGAGGGACAGGGACAGGGGGAGCTGTTTTTT.

This rearrangement joins TRBV5-4 to TRBJ2-7, with 9 positions matching TRBD1. The germline V gene encodes CDR1 SGHNT and CDR2 YYREEE (reference sequence). V lost 5 bases, J lost 2 bases, and 2 bases stayed unmatched. The CDR3 loop spans 13 amino acids. This chain's CDR3 is CASSWDRAYEQYF. CDR3 sequence (DNA): TGTGCCAGCAGTTGGGACAGGGCCTACGAGCAGTACTTC. The full variable domain, its missing parts supplied by reference TRBV5-4 and TRBJ2-7, is ETGVTQSPTHLIKTRGQQVTLRCSSQSGHNTVSWYQQALGQGPQFIFQYYREEENGRGNFPPRFSGLQFPNYSSELNVNALELDDSALYLCASSWDRAYEQYFGPGTRLTVT.

This clone was counted a few times. V is TRBV19 and J is TRBJ2-3; the match to TRBD2 covers 7 bases. Germline CDR1 and CDR2: LNHDA and SQIVND (reference sequence). V lost 6 bases to trimming and J lost 2 bases; unmatched junction nucleotides: 8. CDR3 length equals 15 residues. CDR3 in DNA: TGTGCCAGTAGCTCCCTAGCGGATAACACAGATACGCAGTATTTT. Encoded protein: CASSSLADNTDTQYF.

The V gene is TRBV28, the J gene TRBJ2-3; 9 bases are a match to TRBD2. The germline V gene encodes CDR1 MDHEN and CDR2 SYDVKM. V dropped 8 bases and J dropped 3; count of bases not matched to a gene: 9. The CDR3 runs 15 residues. The CDR3 loop reads CASGDSGRMTDTQYF. Written as DNA, the CDR3 is TGTGCCAGCGGGGATAGCGGGAGAATGACAGATACGCAGTATTTT.

The chain couples TRBV19 to TRBJ2-5; TRBD2 aligns across 7 bases. Trimming cost V 6 bases and J 2 bases; bases outside gene matches: 12. The CDR3 runs 16 residues. Germline V gives CDR1 LNHDA, CDR2 SQIVND (reference sequence). The CDR3 loop is CASSMGGEGPQETQYF. The CDR3 bases are TGTGCCAGTAGCATGGGGGGGGAGGGGCCACAAGAGACCCAGTACTTC.

The chain's CDR3 is CASSTGTRNEKLFF. For the CDR3, the DNA is TGTGCCAGTAGTACAGGGACAAGGAATGAAAAACTGTTTTTT. The chain uses TRBV19 and TRBJ1-4, with D perhaps TRBD1 (6 bases). This CDR3 spans 14 amino acids. Germline V CDR1 and CDR2: LNHDA, SQIVND (reference sequence). V was trimmed by 4 bases and J by 5 bases, leaving 11 bases between them. Variable domain in full (rest from reference TRBV19 and TRBJ1-4): DGGITQSPKYLFRKEGQNVTLSCEQNLNHDAMYWYRQDPGQGLRLIYYSQIVNDFQKGDIAEGYSVSREKKESFPLTVTSAQKNPTAFYLCASSTGTRNEKLFFGSGTQLSVL.

The J gene is TRBJ2-2, the V gene TRBV6-1; 13 nucleotides line up with TRBD2. CDR1 is MNHNS and CDR2 is SASEGT in the germline V gene. V gave up 2 bases and J gave up 4 bases; unmatched junction bases: 4. There are 17 residues in the CDR3. The chain's CDR3 is CASSETSGGAGTGELFF. For the CDR3, the DNA is TGTGCCAGCAGTGAAACTAGCGGGGGGGCCGGCACCGGGGAGCTGTTTTTT.

The genes are TRBV6-5 and TRBJ1-3, with D possibly being TRBD1 (6 bases). CDR3 length: 14 amino acids. The germline V gene has CDR1 MNHEY and CDR2 SVGAGI. The germline V and J ends were trimmed by 6 bases and 8 bases, with 17 bases remaining between them. This chain's CDR3 is CASRPAGARHTIYF. In DNA form, the CDR3 reads TGTGCCAGCAGGCCCGCGGGGGCCCGTCACACCATATATTTT.

The V gene is TRBV3-1 (or the pseudogene TRBV3-2), the J gene TRBJ2-1; 10 bases align to TRBD2. The V segment lost 3 bases and the J segment 9 bases; nucleotides outside the gene matches: 2. Per germline, CDR1 LGHDT and CDR2 YNNKEL (reference sequence). The CDR3 has 13 amino acids. The CDR3 nucleotides are TGTGCCAGCAGCCAGTGGACTAGCGGTGAGCAGTTCTTC. This gives the protein CASSQWTSGEQFF.

The chain employs TRBV7-9 and TRBJ2-3; D is possibly TRBD2 (5 bases). The CDR3 length is 16 residues. Germline V gives CDR1 SEHNR, CDR2 FQNEAQ (reference sequence). V lost 3 bases and J lost 2, with 15 bases in between. CDR3 DNA sequence: TGTGCCAGCAGCTTCGGGGTGGCCTCAAACACAGATACGCAGTATTTT. Translated, it gives CASSFGVASNTDTQYF. The variable domain in full, with the rest retrieved from reference TRBV7-9 and TRBJ2-3, is DTGVSQNPRHKITKRGQNVTFRCDPISEHNRLYWYRQTLGQGPEFLTYFQNEAQLEKSRLLSDRFSAERPKGSFSTLEIQRTEQGDSAMYLCASSFGVASNTDTQYFGPGTRLTVL.

The V call is TRBV7-9, the J call TRBJ2-7; D may be TRBD1 (6 bases). Germline CDR1 and CDR2: SEHNR and FQNEAQ (reference sequence). The V and J ends lost 0 bases and 5 bases respectively, with 11 bases between them. This CDR3 has 14 residues. CDR3 protein: CASSLALTGHEQYV. The CDR3 nucleotides read TGTGCCAGCAGCTTAGCCCTAACAGGGCACGAGCAGTACGTC.

This clone was counted only a few times. The gene calls are TRBV5-4 and TRBJ2-1; the D is unclear. Trimming pared 2 bases from V and 9 bases from J, leaving 12 bases between. CDR1 is SGHNT, CDR2 YYREEE, per germline (reference sequence). The CDR3 sequence is 13 residues long. This CDR3 is CASSLDPNSEQFF. CDR3 DNA: TGTGCCAGCAGCTTAGACCCGAACAGTGAGCAGTTCTTC.